The rows below give T cell receptor beta chains drawn from one sample of a study of blood T cells in healthy people across ages. MiXCR, run by TCRdb on the 5' RACE reads, gives a single entry per CDR3 protein. The table has about 1,800,000 distinct CDR3 sequences, 28% seen once. The specimen was blood. Receptor source: a woman aged 30 to 39 in good health. Each CDR3 is given with its conserved first and last residue. Each record gives: J gene, V gene, clone size, CDR3 length, D gene, CDR3 protein, CDR3 DNA. D genes are given only for firm matches. A clone size is listed for some rows: how often the clone was seen (once, few, many), or a class if it is expanded.

j_call: TRBJ2-4
v_call: TRBV7-9
clone_size: NA
cdr3_length: 15
d_call: NA
cdr3_aa: CASSLEEGAENIRYF
cdr3_nt: TGTGCCAGCAGCTTAGAGGAGGGCGCTGAAAACATTCGGTACTTC

j_call: TRBJ1-4
v_call: TRBV4-1
clone_size: many
cdr3_length: 15
d_call: TRBD1
cdr3_aa: CASSQESTGNEKLFF
cdr3_nt: TGCGCCAGCAGCCAAGAGTCGACAGGGAATGAAAAACTGTTTTTT

j_call: TRBJ2-1
v_call: TRBV7-9
clone_size: NA
cdr3_length: 20
d_call: NA
cdr3_aa: CASSLLGLPTLKRDYNEQFF
cdr3_nt: TGTGCCAGCAGCTTACTTGGCCTACCGACCCTTAAACGGGACTACAATGAGCAGTTCTTC

j_call: TRBJ2-4
v_call: TRBV3-1
clone_size: NA
cdr3_length: 16
d_call: NA
cdr3_aa: CASSQEAYLAKNIQYF
cdr3_nt: TGTGCCAGCAGCCAAGAAGCGTATCTAGCCAAAAACATTCAGTACTTC

j_call: TRBJ2-1
v_call: TRBV14
clone_size: NA
cdr3_length: 16
d_call: TRBD2
cdr3_aa: CASSQGGSGGQNEQFF
cdr3_nt: TGTGCCAGCAGCCAAGGCGGTAGCGGGGGGCAGAATGAGCAGTTCTTC

j_call: TRBJ2-3
v_call: TRBV28
clone_size: NA
cdr3_length: 18
d_call: TRBD2
cdr3_aa: CASSPGGLAGVYADTQYF
cdr3_nt: TGTGCCAGCAGTCCGGGGGGACTAGCGGGAGTCTATGCAGATACGCAGTATTTT

j_call: TRBJ2-2
v_call: TRBV5-1
clone_size: NA
cdr3_length: 14
d_call: NA
cdr3_aa: CAGSLSDNTGELFF
cdr3_nt: TGCGCCGGCAGCTTATCGGATAACACCGGGGAGCTGTTTTTT

j_call: TRBJ1-2
v_call: TRBV5-6
clone_size: once
cdr3_length: 14
d_call: TRBD1
cdr3_aa: CASRFRGLASGYTF
cdr3_nt: TGTGCCAGCAGGTTCAGGGGGCTTGCGAGTGGCTACACCTTC

j_call: TRBJ2-7
v_call: TRBV6-2/TRBV6-3
clone_size: few
cdr3_length: 13
d_call: NA
cdr3_aa: CASSYALDYEQYF
cdr3_nt: TGTGCCAGCAGTTATGCACTTGACTACGAGCAGTACTTC

j_call: TRBJ2-1
v_call: TRBV30
clone_size: NA
cdr3_length: 17
d_call: NA
cdr3_aa: CAWSLPYRMGAYNEQFF
cdr3_nt: TGTGCCTGGAGTTTACCATACAGGATGGGAGCCTACAATGAGCAGTTCTTC

j_call: TRBJ1-1
v_call: TRBV12-3/TRBV12-4
clone_size: few
cdr3_length: 15
d_call: TRBD1
cdr3_aa: CASSLRQGARAEAFF
cdr3_nt: TGTGCCAGCAGTTTGAGACAGGGGGCAAGGGCTGAAGCTTTCTTT

j_call: TRBJ1-5
v_call: TRBV6-2/TRBV6-3
clone_size: NA
cdr3_length: 15
d_call: NA
cdr3_aa: CASTRGVYGNQPQHF
cdr3_nt: TGTGCCAGCACTCGCGGGGTGTATGGCAATCAGCCCCAGCATTTT

j_call: TRBJ2-2
v_call: TRBV10-3
clone_size: few
cdr3_length: 14
d_call: NA
cdr3_aa: CAISESLNTGELFF
cdr3_nt: TGTGCCATCAGTGAGTCATTGAACACCGGGGAGCTGTTTTTT

j_call: TRBJ2-5
v_call: TRBV29-1
clone_size: few
cdr3_length: 13
d_call: TRBD1
cdr3_aa: CSVEITGGETQYF
cdr3_nt: TGCAGCGTTGAGATAACAGGGGGAGAGACCCAGTACTTC

j_call: TRBJ1-1
v_call: TRBV12-3/TRBV12-4
clone_size: NA
cdr3_length: 12
d_call: NA
cdr3_aa: CASSLGQVEAFF
cdr3_nt: TGTGCCAGCAGTTTAGGTCAGGTCGAAGCTTTCTTT

j_call: TRBJ2-5
v_call: TRBV7-9
clone_size: few
cdr3_length: 15
d_call: TRBD1
cdr3_aa: CASSRRDRGSETQYF
cdr3_nt: TGTGCCAGCAGCCGGCGGGACAGGGGCTCAGAGACCCAGTACTTC

j_call: TRBJ2-1
v_call: TRBV10-3
clone_size: once
cdr3_length: 17
d_call: NA
cdr3_aa: CAISESGASGSKDEQFF
cdr3_nt: TGTGCCATCAGTGAGTCGGGGGCTAGCGGAAGCAAGGATGAGCAGTTCTTC

j_call: TRBJ2-4
v_call: TRBV11-2
clone_size: NA
cdr3_length: 17
d_call: NA
cdr3_aa: CASSLEAGLAMRNIQYF
cdr3_nt: TGTGCCAGCAGCTTAGAGGCAGGGTTGGCCATGAGAAACATTCAGTACTTC

j_call: TRBJ1-1
v_call: TRBV7-9
clone_size: NA
cdr3_length: 11
d_call: NA
cdr3_aa: CASRPNTEAFF
cdr3_nt: TGTGCCAGCCGCCCGAACACTGAAGCTTTCTTT

j_call: TRBJ2-1
v_call: TRBV6-5
clone_size: few
cdr3_length: 14
d_call: NA
cdr3_aa: CASSYEGEGNEQFF
cdr3_nt: TGTGCCAGCAGTTACGAAGGTGAGGGGAATGAGCAGTTCTTC

j_call: TRBJ1-5
v_call: TRBV5-6
clone_size: once
cdr3_length: 15
d_call: NA
cdr3_aa: CASSLGGPRSQPQHF
cdr3_nt: TGTGCCAGCAGCTTGGGGGGACCGAGGAGTCAGCCCCAGCATTTT

j_call: TRBJ2-7
v_call: TRBV20-1
clone_size: once
cdr3_length: 13
d_call: NA
cdr3_aa: CSARDDLSPEQYF
cdr3_nt: TGCAGTGCTAGAGATGATTTAAGTCCCGAGCAGTACTTC

j_call: TRBJ1-2
v_call: TRBV29-1
clone_size: many
cdr3_length: 11
d_call: TRBD1
cdr3_aa: CSVHRGQGYTF
cdr3_nt: TGCAGCGTGCACAGGGGGCAAGGCTACACCTTC

j_call: TRBJ2-5
v_call: TRBV29-1
clone_size: NA
cdr3_length: 12
d_call: NA
cdr3_aa: CSVVPRIETRYF
cdr3_nt: TGCAGCGTTGTACCCAGGATAGAGACCCGGTACTTC

j_call: TRBJ2-1
v_call: TRBV12-3/TRBV12-4
clone_size: many
cdr3_length: 14
d_call: TRBD2
cdr3_aa: CASTSGRANNEQFF
cdr3_nt: TGTGCCAGCACCTCGGGGAGGGCCAACAATGAGCAGTTCTTC

j_call: TRBJ2-7
v_call: TRBV11-2
clone_size: NA
cdr3_length: 14
d_call: NA
cdr3_aa: CASSQETASYEQYF
cdr3_nt: TGTGCCAGCAGCCAAGAGACTGCCTCCTACGAGCAGTACTTC

j_call: TRBJ2-1
v_call: TRBV20-1
clone_size: many
cdr3_length: 14
d_call: TRBD1
cdr3_aa: CSGRQGARYNEQFF
cdr3_nt: TGCAGTGGTAGGCAGGGGGCGCGCTACAATGAGCAGTTCTTC

j_call: TRBJ2-1
v_call: TRBV5-1
clone_size: NA
cdr3_length: 16
d_call: TRBD2
cdr3_aa: CASSLNSGDSYNEQFF
cdr3_nt: TGCGCCAGCAGCTTGAATAGCGGGGACTCGTACAATGAGCAGTTCTTC

j_call: TRBJ1-4
v_call: TRBV5-6
clone_size: few
cdr3_length: 14
d_call: NA
cdr3_aa: CASSLVEASEKLFF
cdr3_nt: TGTGCCAGCAGCTTGGTGGAAGCGTCTGAAAAACTGTTTTTT

j_call: TRBJ2-1
v_call: TRBV10-3
clone_size: NA
cdr3_length: 13
d_call: NA
cdr3_aa: CATTGLKGNEQFF
cdr3_nt: TGTGCCACCACGGGCCTTAAAGGGAATGAGCAGTTCTTC

j_call: TRBJ2-7
v_call: TRBV4-2
clone_size: few
cdr3_length: 15
d_call: NA
cdr3_aa: CASSQERRTSYEQYF
cdr3_nt: TGTGCCAGCAGCCAAGAGAGGAGGACCTCCTACGAGCAGTACTTC

j_call: TRBJ1-2
v_call: TRBV10-3
clone_size: NA
cdr3_length: 14
d_call: NA
cdr3_aa: CAIRKDTNNYGYTF
cdr3_nt: TGTGCCATCCGCAAGGACACAAATAACTATGGCTACACCTTC

j_call: TRBJ1-2
v_call: TRBV3-1
clone_size: NA
cdr3_length: 14
d_call: NA
cdr3_aa: CASSKGARRHGYTF
cdr3_nt: TGTGCCAGCTCCAAGGGTGCCAGAAGGCATGGCTACACCTTC

j_call: TRBJ1-5
v_call: TRBV7-9
clone_size: NA
cdr3_length: 15
d_call: NA
cdr3_aa: CASSSNILSNQPQHF
cdr3_nt: TGTGCCAGCAGCTCGAACATATTGAGCAATCAGCCCCAGCATTTT

j_call: TRBJ2-1
v_call: TRBV4-3
clone_size: NA
cdr3_length: 18
d_call: NA
cdr3_aa: CASSQDLAGAGSYNEQFF
cdr3_nt: TGCGCCAGCAGCCAAGATCTGGCAGGGGCGGGCTCCTACAATGAGCAGTTCTTC

j_call: TRBJ1-2
v_call: TRBV19
clone_size: NA
cdr3_length: 13
d_call: NA
cdr3_aa: CASRLTDQYGYTF
cdr3_nt: TGTGCCAGTAGGTTGACGGATCAATATGGCTACACCTTC

j_call: TRBJ2-5
v_call: TRBV5-1
clone_size: NA
cdr3_length: 16
d_call: NA
cdr3_aa: CASSTTGTLVQETQYF
cdr3_nt: TGCGCCAGCAGCACCACCGGGACACTCGTTCAAGAGACCCAGTACTTC